The sequence of this T cell receptor beta chain was determined in a study of T cell responses to AZD1222 COVID-19 vaccine. Findings of the study overall: Repertoires were sampled only after the peak T cell response.

Sequencing was performed with immunoSEQ multiplex PCR; in TCRdb, only in-frame clones are kept and a portion is missing. Of just under 150,000 clones in the sample, 86% were seen once. Turning to this clone: Its specificity is unknown.

Sample: peripheral blood, taken 28 days after the second AZD1222 dose. The sequence was obtained from an adult who received the AZD1222 COVID-19 vaccine.

As DNA, the CDR3 is TGTGCCAGCAGCTTGGCCGGGAGCCCCTTAAACACTGAAGCTTTCTTT. Protein product: CASSLAGSPLNTEAFF. The chain has TRBV5-6 and TRBJ1-1; D call uncertain. The CDR3 length is 16 residues. The V end was cut by 0 bases, the J end by 2 bases, with 14 bases between. CDR1 is SGHDT, CDR2 YYEEEE, per germline. Full variable domain (remainder filled in from reference TRBV5-6 and TRBJ1-1): DAGVTQSPTHLIKTRGQQVTLRCSPKSGHDTVSWYQQALGQGPQFIFQYYEEEERQRGNFPDRFSGHQFPNYSSELNVNALLLGDSALYLCASSLAGSPLNTEAFFGQGTRLTVV.